The rows below give T cell receptor beta chains drawn from one sample of a study of technical replicates of blood from several donors. Assay used: immunoSEQ multiplex PCR; TCRdb lists only in-frame clones, some missing. Seen here are roughly 97,000 clones, roughly 96% observed once, and the top ten hold about 0.38%. The material sequenced was T cells isolated from PBMCs. The source of these receptors is a human donor in good health. CDR3s leave out the opening cysteine and the closing phenylalanine or tryptophan. The D gene is left open where the match is weak. Not every row has a clone size; where given, it reads once, few, many or a size class.

v_call,j_call,clone_size,cdr3_length,d_call,cdr3_aa
TRBV6-5,TRBJ2-5,-,13,TRBD2,ASSYIEAGRETQY
TRBV6-5,TRBJ1-2,-,13,-,ASHLKADSNYGYT
TRBV6-5,TRBJ2-3,-,12,TRBD2,ASTGLGYTDTQY
TRBV2,TRBJ2-3,-,15,TRBD2,ASNEFWGTSGTDTQY
TRBV27,TRBJ2-7,-,12,TRBD2,ASSLSPPGGEQY
TRBV27,TRBJ2-7,-,12,TRBD2,ASSLGTSGIEQY
TRBV5-1,TRBJ1-4,-,10,-,ASSLGGEKLF
TRBV6-5,TRBJ1-2,-,11,-,ASSYSGGASYT
TRBV6-1,TRBJ2-7,-,11,-,ASGWTGGYEQY
TRBV6-6,TRBJ2-1,-,10,-,ASSYTGNEQF
TRBV18,TRBJ1-1,-,11,-,ASVLLRDSEAF
TRBV7-3,TRBJ2-3,-,10,-,ASSPGTDTQY
TRBV7-9,TRBJ1-4,-,12,-,ASSLEQANEKLF
TRBV19,TRBJ1-1,-,13,-,ASSINLWGGTEAF
TRBV13,TRBJ2-7,-,13,-,ASSPMTGNRYEQY
TRBV29-1,TRBJ2-7,-,12,-,SVEGSSIPYEQY
TRBV9,TRBJ1-5,-,12,TRBD1,ASSQTGNNQPQH
TRBV30,TRBJ1-2,-,10,TRBD1,AWAGGEYGYT
TRBV9,TRBJ2-7,-,12,-,ASSFVEYGDEQY
TRBV6-5,TRBJ1-5,-,10,-,ASRRGMEPQH
TRBV7-2,TRBJ2-1,once,12,-,ASSPRLVINEQF
TRBV9,TRBJ1-5,-,13,TRBD1,ASSVGDRLNQPQH
TRBV9,TRBJ2-5,-,13,-,ASSLGQRSQETQY
TRBV6-5,TRBJ2-1,-,12,TRBD2,ASSYSSGSNEQF
TRBV6-5,TRBJ2-7,-,12,TRBD2,ASSSPTSGNEQY
TRBV15,TRBJ1-4,-,15,-,ATSRVAVGRLGEKLF
TRBV30,TRBJ1-4,-,11,TRBD1,AWSAGQGEKLF
TRBV30,TRBJ2-2,-,11,-,AWQTANTGELF
TRBV18,TRBJ2-7,-,10,TRBD1,ASSRDRYEQY
TRBV19,TRBJ2-7,-,9,-,ASTDFYEQY
TRBV10-3,TRBJ2-7,-,11,-,AIGYRAPYEQY
TRBV5-4,TRBJ2-7,-,13,-,ASSLDRQGSYEQY
TRBV28,TRBJ1-2,-,11,-,ASSLSPPDGYT
TRBV28,TRBJ2-7,once,9,-,ASSTAYEQY
TRBV6-4,TRBJ2-3,-,14,-,ASSDHGLPNTDTQY
TRBV6-5,TRBJ1-4,-,13,-,ASSYMGGAPEKLF
TRBV4-1,TRBJ2-3,-,14,TRBD2,ASSQEGGRPGDTQY
TRBV25-1,TRBJ2-3,-,12,TRBD1,ASRTGDEADTQY
TRBV5-5,TRBJ2-7,-,11,-,ASSLQGSYEQY
TRBV27,TRBJ2-7,-,11,-,ASSLAGPYEQY
TRBV30,TRBJ2-7,once,9,-,AWSRGNEQY
TRBV28,TRBJ2-7,-,14,TRBD2,ASSLIPSGEPYEQY